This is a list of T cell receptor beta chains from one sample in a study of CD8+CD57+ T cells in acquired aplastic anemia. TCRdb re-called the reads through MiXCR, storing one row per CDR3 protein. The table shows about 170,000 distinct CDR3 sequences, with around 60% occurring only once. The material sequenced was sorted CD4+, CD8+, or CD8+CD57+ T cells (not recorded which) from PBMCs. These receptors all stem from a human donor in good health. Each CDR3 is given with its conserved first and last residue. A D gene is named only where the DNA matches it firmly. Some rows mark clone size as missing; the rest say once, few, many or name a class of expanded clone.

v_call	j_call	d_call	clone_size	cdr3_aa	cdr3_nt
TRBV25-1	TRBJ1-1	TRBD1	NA	CASSKTGGTTEAFF	TGTGCCAGCAGTAAGACAGGGGGCACGACTGAAGCTTTCTTT
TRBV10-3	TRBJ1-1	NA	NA	CAVQREVGTEAFF	TGTGCCGTACAAAGGGAAGTTGGCACTGAAGCTTTCTTT
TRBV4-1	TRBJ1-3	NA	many	CASSQDPGDGNTIYF	TGCGCCAGCAGCCAAGATCCCGGGGATGGAAACACCATATATTTT
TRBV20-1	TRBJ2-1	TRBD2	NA	CSVAAGGTSYNEQFF	TGCAGTGTAGCAGCGGGAGGGACGTCCTACAATGAGCAGTTCTTC
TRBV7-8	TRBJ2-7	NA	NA	CASSLGSPNYEQYF	TGTGCCAGCAGCTTAGGCTCACCCAATTACGAGCAGTACTTC
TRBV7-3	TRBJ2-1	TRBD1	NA	CASSGPGQDNEQFF	TGTGCCAGCAGCGGACCGGGACAGGACAATGAGCAGTTCTTC
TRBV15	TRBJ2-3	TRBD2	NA	CATRGLAGGLDTQYF	TGTGCCACCAGAGGGCTAGCGGGAGGTCTCGATACGCAGTATTTT
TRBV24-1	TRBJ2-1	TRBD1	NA	CATSGGTGVYEQFF	TGTGCCACCAGTGGCGGGACAGGGGTTTATGAGCAGTTCTTC
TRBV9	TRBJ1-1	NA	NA	CASSADPGTAFF	TGTGCCAGCAGCGCCGACCCCGGGACGGCTTTCTTT
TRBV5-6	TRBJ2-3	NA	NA	CASSLSTGTDTQYF	TGTGCCAGCAGCCTGTCGACCGGCACAGATACGCAGTATTTT
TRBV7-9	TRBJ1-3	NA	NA	CASSPPDSSGNTIYF	TGTGCCAGCAGCCCCCCCGACAGCTCTGGAAACACCATATATTTT
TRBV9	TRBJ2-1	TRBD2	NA	CASSFGTSGAEQFF	TGTGCCAGCAGTTTTGGGACTAGCGGAGCTGAGCAGTTCTTC
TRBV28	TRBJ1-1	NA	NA	CASSLRLDPPEAFF	TGTGCCAGCAGTCTAAGACTTGACCCACCTGAAGCTTTCTTT
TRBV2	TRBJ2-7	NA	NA	CASSPTRPGYEQHF	TGTGCCAGCAGCCCCACTAGGCCGGGCTACGAGCAGCACTTC
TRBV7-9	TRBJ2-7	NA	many	CTSSLAAGVGGGEQYF	TGTACCAGCAGCTTAGCGGCAGGGGTGGGGGGGGGCGAGCAGTACTTC
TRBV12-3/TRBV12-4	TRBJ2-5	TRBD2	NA	CASSLWTSGGSLYF	TGTGCCAGCAGTTTATGGACTAGCGGGGGATCCCTGTACTTC
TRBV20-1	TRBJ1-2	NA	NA	CSGMTGGYGYTF	TGCAGTGGGATGACCGGGGGCTATGGCTACACCTTC
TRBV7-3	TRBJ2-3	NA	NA	CASSLTHSTDTQYF	TGTGCCAGCAGCTTGACGCATTCCACAGATACGCAGTATTTT
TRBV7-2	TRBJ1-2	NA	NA	CASSLDSRDHYGYTF	TGTGCCAGCAGCTTAGATTCCAGGGATCACTATGGCTACACCTTC
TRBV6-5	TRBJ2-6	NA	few	CASSYRRGTGANVLTF	TGTGCCAGCAGTTACCGACGGGGGACTGGGGCCAACGTCCTGACTTTC
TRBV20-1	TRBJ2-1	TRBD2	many	CSARELAGAPLDEQFF	TGCAGTGCTAGAGAGCTAGCGGGAGCCCCTTTGGATGAGCAGTTCTTC
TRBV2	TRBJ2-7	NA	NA	CASTVSIGHSSYEQYF	TGTGCCAGCACTGTCTCGATTGGACACTCCTCCTACGAGCAGTACTTC